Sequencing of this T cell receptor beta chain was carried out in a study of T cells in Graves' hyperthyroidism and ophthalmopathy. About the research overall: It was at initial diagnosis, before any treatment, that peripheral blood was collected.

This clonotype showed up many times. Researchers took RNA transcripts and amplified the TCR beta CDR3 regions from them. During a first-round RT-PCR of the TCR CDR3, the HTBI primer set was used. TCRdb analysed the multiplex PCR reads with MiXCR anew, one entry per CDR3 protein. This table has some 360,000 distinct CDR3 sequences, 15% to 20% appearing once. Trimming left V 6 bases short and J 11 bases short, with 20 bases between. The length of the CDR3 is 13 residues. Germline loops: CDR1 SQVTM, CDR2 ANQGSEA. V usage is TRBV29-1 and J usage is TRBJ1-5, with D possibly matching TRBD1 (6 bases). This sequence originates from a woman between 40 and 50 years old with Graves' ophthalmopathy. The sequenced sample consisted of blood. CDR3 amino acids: CSVRTPGVATQHF. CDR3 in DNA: TGCAGCGTGAGGACCCCAGGGGTTGCGACCCAGCATTTT.